What follows are 13 T cell receptor beta chains derived from one specimen sequenced in a study of shared clonotypes between healthy human individuals. The naive CD8 subset, CD45RO-negative cells positively selected for CCR7, excluded terminally differentiated effector memory CD45RA+ cells. Assay: immunoSEQ multiplex PCR; the TCRdb copy retains only in-frame clones and omits some. The sample shows about 2 million clones, over 85% of them seen only once. The source material was naive CD8+ T cells sorted from blood. These receptor sequences come from a man between 18 and 35 years old in good health.

The gene calls are TRBV5-1 and TRBJ2-7; TRBD1 aligns across 10 bases. The CDR3 is 13 amino acids. The germline V gene encodes CDR1 SGHRS and CDR2 YFSETQ. With 0 bases clipped from V and 6 bases from J, the junction kept 0 bases outside the gene matches. Here the CDR3 reads CASSLGQGAEQYF. CDR3 in DNA: TGCGCCAGCAGCTTGGGACAGGGGGCCGAGCAGTACTTC. Full variable domain (missing parts from reference TRBV5-1 and TRBJ2-7): KAGVTQTPRYLIKTRGQQVTLSCSPISGHRSVSWYQQTPGQGLQFLFEYFSETQRNKGNFPGRFSGRQFSNSRSEMNVSTLELGDSALYLCASSLGQGAEQYFGPGTRLTVT.

The gene calls are TRBV11-2 and TRBJ2-3; 9 bases fit TRBD2. Unmatched junction bases numbered 3, after V lost 0 bases and J lost 5 bases. Germline V CDR1 and CDR2: SGHAT, FQNNGV. The length of the CDR3 is 15 residues. The CDR3 region is CASSLEIAGEDTQYF. The DNA for the CDR3 is TGTGCCAGCAGCTTAGAGATAGCGGGAGAAGATACGCAGTATTTT.

The chain joins TRBV5-6 to TRBJ1-4, with D unresolved. The CDR3 has 15 residues. CDR1 SGHDT and CDR2 YYEEEE come from the germline V gene. Between the trimmed V and J ends, which lost 0 bases and 2 bases, there was a span of 8 bases. CDR3 bases: TGTGCCAGCAGCTTGGCCGGAGGCACTAATGAAAAACTGTTTTTT. Encoded protein: CASSLAGGTNEKLFF.

The V gene is TRBV28, the J gene TRBJ2-7; tentatively, D is TRBD1 or TRBD2 (6 bases each). Per germline, CDR1 MDHEN and CDR2 SYDVKM. V lost 9 bases and J lost 5, with 17 bases in between. CDR3 size: 13 residues. The CDR3 here is CASGFRGVHEQYF. DNA of the CDR3: TGTGCCAGTGGTTTTAGGGGGGTGCACGAGCAGTACTTC.

A remark on this clone: Other DNA sequences in this sample translate to the same CDR3. Here the CDR3 reads CASSVGSGSYEQYF. The CDR3, as DNA: TGTGCCAGCAGCGTAGGATCGGGGTCCTACGAGCAGTACTTC. The chain employs TRBV9 and TRBJ2-7; possible D gene TRBD2, 5 bases. The CDR3 spans 14 residues. The V gene's germline CDR1 is SGDLS and CDR2 YYNGEE. V dropped 0 bases and J dropped 1 base, with 8 bases sitting between them.

The chain uses TRBV5-1 and TRBJ1-4, with TRBD1 as a possible D gene (6 bases). The ends were cut back, 0 bases at V and 1 base at J, with 13 bases in the middle. The CDR3 spans 17 residues. From germline, CDR1 is SGHRS and CDR2 YFSETQ. The CDR3 is CASSLGRLGGTNEKLFF. In nucleotides, the CDR3 is TGCGCCAGCAGCTTGGGAAGGCTAGGGGGAACTAATGAAAAACTGTTTTTT.

The genes are TRBV7-9 and TRBJ1-1; D might be TRBD1 (5 bases). CDR3 length: 17 amino acids. Germline CDR1 is SEHNR and CDR2 is FQNEAQ (reference sequence). V lost 6 bases, J lost 2 bases, and 22 bases lay in between. This CDR3 reads CASRLHEGRPGNTEAFF. As DNA, the CDR3 is TGTGCCAGCAGACTCCACGAGGGGCGACCGGGTAACACTGAAGCTTTCTTT.

For this clone: The same CDR3 can be traced to other DNA sequences in this sample. The V call is TRBV27, the J call TRBJ1-1; the D gene is possibly TRBD1 (6 bases). This CDR3 contains 14 residues. Germline V lookup: CDR1 MNHEY, CDR2 SMNVEV (reference sequence). The V end was cut by 1 base, the J end by 4 bases, with 10 bases between. CDR3 sequence reads: CASSLLGGSTEAFF. In DNA, the CDR3 is TGTGCCAGCAGTTTATTAGGGGGGAGCACTGAAGCTTTCTTT.

The rearrangement joins TRBV2 to TRBJ2-5; D is unresolved. The length of the CDR3 is 14 residues. Germline CDR1 and CDR2: SNHLY and FYNNEI. V lost 5 bases and J lost 5, with 15 bases in between. CDR3 amino acids: CASSTLENLETQYF. CDR3 in DNA: TGTGCCAGCAGTACCCTTGAGAACCTGGAGACCCAGTACTTC.

CDR3 loop: CASSYSFGGETQYF. The CDR3 DNA follows: TGTGCCAGCAGTTACTCTTTCGGAGGGGAGACCCAGTACTTC. This rearrangement joins TRBV6-5 to TRBJ2-5; perhaps TRBD2 as D (6 bases). Trimming took 0 bases from V and 5 from J, leaving 10 bases between them. Germline CDR1 and CDR2: MNHEY and SVGAGI. There are 14 residues in the CDR3.

Notes on this clone: The sample contains more than one DNA sequence encoding this CDR3. This rearrangement joins TRBV28 to TRBJ1-5; D is unclear. In germline, CDR1 is MDHEN, CDR2 SYDVKM. Deletions cut 2 bases from V and 0 bases from J, with 2 bases between. The CDR3 sequence is 13 residues long. The CDR3 loop reads CASSLLSNQPQHF. Here the CDR3 DNA reads TGTGCCAGCAGTTTACTTAGCAATCAGCCCCAGCATTTT.

The chain joins TRBV5-1 to TRBJ1-5; D not resolved. CDR3 length: 16 amino acids. V gave up 1 base and J gave up 7 bases, with 18 bases separating them. CDR1 is SGHRS and CDR2 is YFSETQ in the germline V gene. The CDR3 DNA reads TGCGCCAGCAGCTTGAGACGGTTCGGGGATCGGCAGCCCCAGCATTTT. Protein sequence: CASSLRRFGDRQPQHF.

The chain recombines TRBV4-1 with TRBJ2-1; no definite D call. This CDR3 is 14 amino acids long. The V and J ends lost 0 bases and 9 bases respectively, with 12 bases between them. The germline V gene encodes CDR1 MGHRA and CDR2 YSYEKL. The CDR3 nucleotides are TGCGCCAGCAGCCAAGATAGGAGCCTCCGTGAGCAGTTCTTC. Its translation is CASSQDRSLREQFF.